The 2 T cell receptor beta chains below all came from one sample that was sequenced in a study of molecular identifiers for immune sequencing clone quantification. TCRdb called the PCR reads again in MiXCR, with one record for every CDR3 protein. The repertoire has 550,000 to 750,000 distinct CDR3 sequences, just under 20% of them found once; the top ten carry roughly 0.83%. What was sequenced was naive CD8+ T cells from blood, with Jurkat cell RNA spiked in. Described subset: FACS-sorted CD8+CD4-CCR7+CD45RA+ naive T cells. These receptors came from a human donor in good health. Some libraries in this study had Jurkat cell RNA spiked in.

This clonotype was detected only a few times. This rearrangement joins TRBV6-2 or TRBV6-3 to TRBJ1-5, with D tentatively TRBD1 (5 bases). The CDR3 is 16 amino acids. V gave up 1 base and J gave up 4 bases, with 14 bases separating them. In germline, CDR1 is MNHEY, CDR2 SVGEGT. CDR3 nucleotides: TGTGCCAGCAGTTACTGGAGCTGGGGACGAAATCAGCCCCAGCATTTT. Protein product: CASSYWSWGRNQPQHF.

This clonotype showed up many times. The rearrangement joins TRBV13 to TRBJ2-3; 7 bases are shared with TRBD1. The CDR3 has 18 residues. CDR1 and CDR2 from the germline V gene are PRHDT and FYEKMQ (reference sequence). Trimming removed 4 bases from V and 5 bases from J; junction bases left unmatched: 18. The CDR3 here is CASSSTGTAQPSRDTQYF. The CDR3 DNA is TGTGCCAGCAGCTCGACTGGGACAGCCCAGCCCTCTAGAGATACGCAGTATTTT.